One sample yielded the 30 T cell receptor beta chains listed below, sequenced in a study of cytotoxic CD8 clonotypes in ibrutinib-treated CLL (dated by TCRdb to the early 2020s). The sample's time point label, decoded: eleven to twelve months on ibrutinib. The receptor library was made with the immunoSEQ multiplex PCR assay. The table comes from immuneACCESS by way of TCRdb, which keeps in-frame sequences with V and J called. Part of the clones is missing from these tables; in studies checked, under half for an unresolved V gene and the rest for unknown reasons. A total of some 140,000 clones appear in this sample, around 93% of them only once. The ten top clones hold roughly 10% of the sample. The sample consisted of PBMCs, taken after 12 months of ibrutinib treatment. Receptors originate from a human donor with chronic lymphocytic leukemia.

This clone has only one observation. The rearrangement links TRBV7-9 to TRBJ2-3; D uncertain. V lost 3 bases and J lost 4, with 8 bases in between. The germline V gene has CDR1 SEHNR and CDR2 FQNEAQ (reference sequence). The length of the CDR3 is 13 residues. The CDR3 DNA reads as TGTGCCAGCAGCTTGGACGAGGCAGATACGCAGTATTTT. The encoded protein is CASSLDEADTQYF.

Note on this clone: At the DNA level, this CDR3 is encoded by other sequences in the same sample as well. This chain connects TRBV6-5 to TRBJ1-1, with TRBD1 as a possible D gene (6 bases). Germline values: CDR1 MNHEY, CDR2 SVGAGI. V lost 2 bases and J lost 4, with 8 bases in between. This CDR3 region has 13 residues. The CDR3 bases are TGTGCCAGCAGTTACAGCAGGGGCACTGAAGCTTTCTTT. Its translation: CASSYSRGTEAFF.

The chain has TRBV18 and TRBJ1-1, with 9 positions matching TRBD1. The ends lost 6 bases at V and 1 base at J; junction bases unmatched: 9. Germline CDR1 is KGHSH and CDR2 is LQKENI. This CDR3 has 16 amino acids. The CDR3 bases are TGTGCCAGCTCGCCTGACTTGGGACAGGGGAACACTGAAGCTTTCTTT. It codes for CASSPDLGQGNTEAFF.

The chain couples TRBV19 to TRBJ2-7; D not resolved. The V end lost 3 bases, the J end lost 2 bases, and 8 bases lay between the germline ends. CDR1 is LNHDA and CDR2 is SQIVND in the germline V gene (reference sequence). This CDR3 is 13 amino acids long. The CDR3 protein is CASSIRIAYEQYF. The CDR3 region has the DNA TGTGCCAGTAGTATTCGGATAGCCTACGAGCAGTACTTC.

A note on this clone: One junction end disagrees with the germline gene, perhaps due to a read error. The V gene is TRBV7-7, the J gene TRBJ2-5; D is perhaps TRBD1 or TRBD2 (5 bases each). Germline values: CDR1 SSHAT, CDR2 FNYEAQ (reference sequence). CDR3 length: 13 amino acids. The CDR3 sequence is CASSPGPPGTQYF. The CDR3 bases are TGTGCTAGCAGCCCGGGACCCCCAGGGACCCAGTACTTC.

This clone was seen once. The chain carries TRBV25-1 and TRBJ2-6; D uncertain. With 7 bases removed from V and 0 bases from J, the gap between germline ends came to 10 bases. Germline V CDR1 and CDR2: MGHDK, SYGVNS. This CDR3 spans 15 amino acids. The CDR3 coding sequence is TGTGCCAGCAATCGCGGCGACTCTGGGGCCAACGTCCTGACTTTC. Translation: CASNRGDSGANVLTF.

This rearrangement joins TRBV28 to TRBJ2-7; TRBD1 matches at 7 bases. J was trimmed by 1 base and V by 6 bases; bases with no gene match: 12. In germline, CDR1 is MDHEN, CDR2 SYDVKM. The CDR3 sequence is 16 residues long. As DNA, the CDR3 is TGTGCCAGCAGCCCCTCCGGGACAGCAACTTCCTACGAGCAGTACTTC. Its protein product is CASSPSGTATSYEQYF.

The chain is built from TRBV4-3 and TRBJ1-4; 8 bases fit TRBD1. CDR1 is LGHNA and CDR2 is YSLEER in the germline V gene. The CDR3 is 16 residues long. V lost 3 bases and J lost 1; bases outside the gene matches: 4. CDR3 amino acids: CASSQDRVRTNEKLFF. The CDR3, as DNA: TGCGCCAGCAGCCAGGACAGGGTGAGAACTAATGAAAAACTGTTTTTT.

The chain has TRBV7-8 and TRBJ2-2, with 8 bases fitting TRBD1. The trim removed 6 bases at V and 2 bases at J, leaving 2 bases unmatched. The CDR3 is 14 amino acids. The germline CDR1 and CDR2 sequences are SGHVS and FQNEAQ. The CDR3 DNA reads as TGTGCCAGCAGGGGGACAGGAAACACCGGGGAGCTGTTTTTT. It is translated as CASRGTGNTGELFF.

This clone was counted a single time. The V gene is TRBV28, the J gene TRBJ1-5; the D is unclear. CDR3 size: 15 residues. The germline V and J ends were trimmed by 7 bases and 3 bases, with 16 bases remaining between them. Per germline, CDR1 MDHEN and CDR2 SYDVKM. CDR3 in amino acids: CASISPQLDNQPQHF. CDR3 nucleotide sequence: TGTGCCAGCATTTCCCCCCAGTTAGACAATCAGCCCCAGCATTTT.

J is TRBJ2-1 and V is TRBV6-5; TRBD1 aligns across 7 bases. This CDR3 has 14 residues. V was pared by 4 bases and J by 7 bases, with 7 bases of the junction left unmatched. Germline V gives CDR1 MNHEY, CDR2 SVGAGI. The CDR3 spells CASSFRQGGNEQFF. The CDR3 DNA follows: TGTGCCAGCAGTTTTCGACAGGGCGGGAATGAGCAGTTCTTC.

The chain uses TRBV10-3 and TRBJ1-5; 9 positions match TRBD1. Germline V gene lookup returns CDR1 ENHRY and CDR2 SYGVKD. This CDR3 is 14 amino acids long. V gave up 5 bases and J gave up 5 bases; unmatched junction bases: 4. Written as DNA, the CDR3 is TGTGCCATCAGTACACAGGGGGCAGATCAGCCCCAGCATTTT. Encoded protein: CAISTQGADQPQHF.

This clone was found a few times. The chain couples TRBV30 to TRBJ1-4, with D unresolved. The CDR3 is 12 amino acids. Germline assignment: CDR1 GTSNPN and CDR2 SVGIG (reference sequence). Trimming removed 8 bases at V and 3 bases at J, with 10 bases between. CDR3 nucleotides: TGTGCCCAGCGATCCCCTAATGAAAAACTGTTTTTT. This encodes CAQRSPNEKLFF.

The J gene is TRBJ2-1, the V gene TRBV14, with 11 nucleotides matching TRBD2. Trimming cost V 4 bases and J 9 bases; bases outside gene matches: 8. CDR1 and CDR2 from the germline V gene are SGHDN and FVKESK. The CDR3 has 15 amino acids. The CDR3, as DNA: TGTGCCAGCAGCCTTGGACTAGCGGGCCAAAGTGAGCAGTTCTTC. Protein: CASSLGLAGQSEQFF.

Only one count was recorded for this clone. This chain joins TRBV7-9 and TRBJ1-1; D not resolved. The germline V and J ends were trimmed by 2 bases and 4 bases, with 20 bases remaining between them. Germline V gene lookup returns CDR1 SEHNR and CDR2 FQNEAQ (reference sequence). The CDR3 runs to 17 residues. The CDR3 bases are TGTGCCAGCAGCTTAATGTTACAGCTGGGTTTACGCACTGAAGCTTTCTTT. It is translated as CASSLMLQLGLRTEAFF. Full variable domain (rest looked up from reference TRBV7-9 and TRBJ1-1): DTGVSQNPRHKITKRGQNVTFRCDPISEHNRLYWYRQTLGQGPEFLTYFQNEAQLEKSRLLSDRFSAERPKGSFSTLEIQRTEQGDSAMYLCASSLMLQLGLRTEAFFGQGTRLTVV.

The V gene is TRBV9, the J gene TRBJ2-3; 7 bases are a match to TRBD2. V lost 0 bases to trimming and J lost 4 bases; unmatched junction nucleotides: 14. CDR3 size: 18 residues. Germline loops: CDR1 SGDLS, CDR2 YYNGEE. In DNA form, the CDR3 reads TGTGCCAGCAGCGTAGCCCCACTGGGAGGGAGTGTCGCAGATACGCAGTATTTT. Amino acids: CASSVAPLGGSVADTQYF.

The chain couples TRBV11-2 to TRBJ1-5; D possibly corresponds to TRBD1 (5 bases). The V and J ends lost 0 bases and 0 bases respectively, with 6 bases between them. The germline gives CDR1 SGHAT, CDR2 FQNNGV. The CDR3 is 15 amino acids. The CDR3 loop reads CASSLDQGSNQPQHF. The CDR3 coding sequence is TGTGCCAGCAGCTTAGATCAGGGTAGCAATCAGCCCCAGCATTTT.

The rearrangement uses TRBV19 and TRBJ2-1, with 7 bases aligning to TRBD2. The CDR3 has 13 residues. V was clipped by 5 bases and J by 9 bases; unmatched bases: 7. CDR1 is LNHDA, CDR2 SQIVND, per germline (reference sequence). The DNA of the CDR3 is TGTGCCAGTAGTCCCCTAGCGGAAGGTGAGCAGTTCTTC. Amino acid sequence: CASSPLAEGEQFF.

This chain uses TRBV5-1 with TRBJ1-3, with 10 bases fitting TRBD1. Unmatched junction bases numbered 6, after V lost 3 bases and J lost 6 bases. Per germline, CDR1 SGHRS and CDR2 YFSETQ. The CDR3 is 15 amino acids. CDR3 DNA: TGCGCCAGCAGCTCTGACAGGGGGCATGAAAACACCATATATTTT. Amino acids: CASSSDRGHENTIYF.

With regard to this clone: Additional DNA sequences in this sample encode the identical CDR3. The genes are TRBV19 and TRBJ2-5; D is perhaps TRBD2 (6 bases). This CDR3 has 11 residues. Trimming took off 9 bases at V and 5 bases at J, with 10 bases between the two ends. Germline V gene sequence: CDR1 LNHDA, CDR2 SQIVND (reference sequence). CDR3 amino acids: CASSGGETQYF. In nucleotides, the CDR3 is TGTGCCAGCTCTGGGGGGGAGACCCAGTACTTC.

The rearrangement links TRBV28 to TRBJ1-1; D gene uncertain. V gave up 6 bases and J gave up 1 base, with 9 bases separating them. The CDR3 consists of 13 residues. Germline V gene data show CDR1 as MDHEN and CDR2 as SYDVKM. CDR3 nucleotide sequence: TGTGCCAGCAGCCGATCTTGGAACACTGAAGCTTTCTTT. Encoded protein: CASSRSWNTEAFF.

The rearrangement joins TRBV5-1 to TRBJ1-1; no clear D. The CDR3 runs to 15 residues. Trimming removed 4 bases from V and 4 bases from J, with 17 bases in between. Germline V CDR1 and CDR2: SGHRS, YFSETQ. The CDR3 nucleotides are TGCGCCAGCAGCCTTGGAGGACTCGTGCGCACTGAAGCTTTCTTT. Its translation is CASSLGGLVRTEAFF.

The rearrangement uses TRBV28 and TRBJ1-5; possible D gene TRBD1, 6 bases. The CDR3 is 16 amino acids. Trimming cost V 4 bases and J 0 bases, with 13 bases left between them. Germline V gene lookup returns CDR1 MDHEN and CDR2 SYDVKM. The CDR3 coding sequence is TGTGCCAGCAGTTCCAGAGGACAGTATAGCAATCAGCCCCAGCATTTT. Translated: CASSSRGQYSNQPQHF.

V and J are TRBV9 and TRBJ2-1, with 8 nucleotides matching TRBD2. The V gene end was trimmed by 0 bases and the J gene end by 2 bases; junction bases not matched to a gene: 1. Germline CDR1 and CDR2: SGDLS and YYNGEE. The CDR3 is 15 amino acids. CDR3 sequence: CASSVDGGAYNEQFF. CDR3 sequence (DNA): TGTGCCAGCAGCGTAGACGGGGGGGCCTACAATGAGCAGTTCTTC.

This rearrangement joins TRBV6-4 to TRBJ1-1, with D unresolved. This CDR3 is 13 amino acids long. Germline V CDR1 and CDR2: MRHNA, SNTAGT. Trimming cost V 5 bases and J 1 base, with 8 bases left between them. The CDR3 DNA sequence: TGTGCCAGCAGTCCCCGAGAGAACACTGAAGCTTTCTTT. It codes for CASSPRENTEAFF.

This chain connects TRBV30 to TRBJ2-6, with 12 bases identical to TRBD2. The CDR3 consists of 20 residues. Germline V gene data show CDR1 as GTSNPN and CDR2 as SVGIG (reference sequence). J was trimmed by 3 bases and V by 0 bases; bases with no gene match: 12. This CDR3 reads CAWSVLLLAGGPYGANVLTF. As DNA, the CDR3 is TGTGCCTGGAGTGTACTCCTACTAGCGGGAGGACCTTATGGGGCCAACGTCCTGACTTTC.

This sequence joins TRBV19 and TRBJ2-7; 8 bases align to TRBD1. After removal of 8 bases from V and 3 bases from J, the junction contained 9 bases not matched to a gene. Germline V CDR1 and CDR2: LNHDA, SQIVND (reference sequence). The CDR3 extends over 14 amino acids. The CDR3 spells CASSGRDRGYEQYF. As DNA, the CDR3 is TGTGCCAGTTCGGGACGAGACAGGGGCTACGAGCAGTACTTC.

The V call is TRBV5-4, the J call TRBJ1-1; TRBD1 matches 7 bases. Germline trimming cut 0 bases from V and 6 bases from J; bases unmatched to any gene: 11. The germline CDR1 and CDR2 sequences are SGHNT and YYREEE (reference sequence). The CDR3 runs 16 residues. CDR3 residues: CASSLGGDSRPAEAFF. The CDR3 DNA is TGTGCCAGCAGCTTGGGGGGGGACAGCCGCCCAGCTGAAGCTTTCTTT.

The gene calls are TRBV18 and TRBJ1-1; D ambiguous. Trimming shortened V by 2 bases and J by 1 base, and 8 bases separated the two germline ends. This CDR3 region has 14 residues. Germline lookup yields CDR1 KGHSH and CDR2 LQKENI. CDR3 loop: CASSPMGTNTEAFF. DNA for the CDR3: TGTGCCAGCTCACCAATGGGTACGAACACTGAAGCTTTCTTT.

The chain employs TRBV29-1 and TRBJ1-5, with 11 bases matching TRBD1. J was trimmed by 4 bases and V by 7 bases; bases with no gene match: 9. CDR1 and CDR2 (germline): SQVTM, ANQGSEA. The CDR3 extends over 15 amino acids. CDR3 sequence: CSALVGDRGNQPQHF. CDR3 nucleotides: TGCAGCGCACTAGTCGGGGACAGGGGGAATCAGCCCCAGCATTTT.